This entry is about one T cell receptor beta chain. Antigen: not known. The table came from immunoSEQ multiplex PCR; TCRdb's copy has only in-frame clones and leaves some out. The profile covers fewer than 50,000 clones, with approximately 80% appearing a single time and about 12% taken by the ten largest. The sample originates from a study of OX40 agonist ivuxolimab in advanced cancers. On the study more broadly: Administration of intravenous ivuxolimab to patients occurred every 2 weeks at 0.01 to 10 mg/kg. Three patients, one with hepatocellular carcinoma and two with cutaneous melanoma, responded partially.

Whole-study results and caveats: Clones of CD4+ and CD8+ blood T cells grew by week 6 at doses of 0.1 to 3.0 mg/kg. Researchers report that CD8+ T cells had, on average, more expanded clones than CD4+.

This CDR3 contains 12 residues. Looked up from germline, CDR1 is SNHLY and CDR2 is FYNNEI. V was pared by 8 bases and J by 5 bases, with 12 bases between. V and J are TRBV2 and TRBJ1-1; D perhaps matches TRBD1 (6 bases). The TCR originated in an adult with an advanced solid tumor such as melanoma, head and neck, liver or kidney cancer. The sequencing here drew on CD4+ or CD8+ T cells sorted from blood, taken in a trial of the OX40 agonist ivuxolimab. The CDR3 region has the DNA TGTGCCAGCCAAAACAGGGCGACTGAAGCTTTCTTT. This gives the protein CASQNRATEAFF.